This T cell receptor (beta chain) was identified in a study of T-cell reconstitution after alpha-beta-depleted transplantation in children. This clonotype was detected ten times or more. Its antigen is unknown. Study results and caveats: Recipient T cells and thymic progenitors that survived gave rise to the high TCRbeta diversity observed at day 60 in some patients. Fresh T-cell production supplied most of the T-cell counts and diversity seen one year after transplant.

Germline CDR1 and CDR2: SGHVS and FNYEAQ. This CDR3 has 14 amino acids. V shed 5 bases, J shed 4 bases, and the junction held 5 bases outside the gene matches. The authors prepared the TCRbeta library with unique molecular identifiers. One entry per CDR3 protein, called by TCRdb with MiXCR from the PCR reads. Among approximately 97,000 distinct CDR3 sequences listed, 5% to 6% were seen once. The sample here was PBMCs, mostly from graft donor cells, taken 60 days after TCRalphabeta/CD19-depleted stem cell transplant. The gene calls are TRBV7-6 and TRBJ2-1; 7 nucleotides align to TRBD2. This TCR derives from a female patient aged 2 to 10 who had a stem cell transplant for Fanconi anemia, so the T cells may come from the graft donor. The CDR3 here is CASSQLATYNEQFF. In DNA form, the CDR3 reads TGTGCCAGCAGCCAACTAGCGACGTACAATGAGCAGTTCTTC.